The TCR beta chain described here comes from a study of tumor-infiltrating lymphocytes in primary liver carcinoma. About the study: Stage T1-T3 N0M0 and a size of about 4 to 11 cm characterized the tumors. Study-level points and caveats: Tumor top-250-clone fractions significantly exceeded those of blood (p = 0.039).

Without any cell sorting, roughly 18-30 mg of bulk tissue yielded co-extracted RNA and DNA. No treatment had been given to the patients, who were chronically infected with HBV. This CDR3 has 14 amino acids. Germline assignment: CDR1 WSHSY and CDR2 SAAADI. V lost 2 bases, J lost 19 bases, and 21 bases lay in between. As to this clonotype: Its specificity is not known.

Production of TCR beta cDNA used 400 to 650 ng total RNA together with a constant-region primer. Slightly modified ARM-PCR with three nested multiplex PCR rounds yielded TCR beta libraries. The two initial PCR rounds, around 10 cycles each, used TRBV1-TRBV30 forward and C-beta reverse primers. TCRdb passed the multiplex PCR reads through MiXCR, listing each CDR3 protein once. The table has about 92,000 distinct CDR3 sequences, less than 70% seen once; the top ten hold about 27%. This TCR was recovered from a middle-aged man with primary liver carcinoma and hepatitis B virus infection. The chain couples TRBV10-2 to TRBJ1-6; D ambiguous. The sequencing input was tumor-adjacent normal liver tissue. This CDR3 reads CASSEGLYNSSLHF. The CDR3 coding sequence is TGCGCCAGCAGTGAGGGACTCTATAATTCATCCTTACACTTT.